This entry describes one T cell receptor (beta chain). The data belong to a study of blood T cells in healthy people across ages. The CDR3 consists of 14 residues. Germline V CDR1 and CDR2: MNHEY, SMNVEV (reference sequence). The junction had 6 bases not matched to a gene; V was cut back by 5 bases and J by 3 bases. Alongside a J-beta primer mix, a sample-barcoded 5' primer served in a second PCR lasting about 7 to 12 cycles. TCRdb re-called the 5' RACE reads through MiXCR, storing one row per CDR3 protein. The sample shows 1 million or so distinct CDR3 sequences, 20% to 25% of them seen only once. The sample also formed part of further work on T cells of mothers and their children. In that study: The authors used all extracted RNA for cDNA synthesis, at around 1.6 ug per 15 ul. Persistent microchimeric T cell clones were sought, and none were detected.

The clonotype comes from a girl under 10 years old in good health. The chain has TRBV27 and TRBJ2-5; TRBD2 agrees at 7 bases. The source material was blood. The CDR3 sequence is CASSPGTNKETQYF. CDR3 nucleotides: TGTGCCAGCAGTCCCGGGACTAATAAAGAGACCCAGTACTTC.